The clone carrying this TCR beta chain was counted many times. Its antigen is still unknown. This sample stems from a study of T cells after yellow fever vaccination. One entry per CDR3 protein, called by TCRdb with MiXCR from the 5' RACE reads. The table lists approximately 250,000 distinct CDR3 sequences, about 3.7% of them singletons. J was trimmed by 4 bases and V by 4 bases; bases with no gene match: 9. The CDR3 is 17 amino acids. The germline gives CDR1 SEHNR, CDR2 FQNEAQ (reference sequence). Study-wide findings and caveats: Clones that expanded after primary vaccination mostly reappeared after the booster (roughly 96% CD4, roughly 90% CD8).

This clonotype was sampled from a man younger than 30 who received the YFV17D yellow fever vaccine. This material consisted of PBMCs, taken 15 days after the yellow fever booster vaccination. The gene calls are TRBV7-9 and TRBJ2-1; 11 bases map to TRBD2. This chain's CDR3 is CASSSAASGGRYNEQFF. The CDR3 DNA is TGTGCCAGCAGCTCCGCGGCTAGCGGGGGGCGATACAATGAGCAGTTCTTC.